This T cell receptor (beta chain) appears in the sequencing data of a study of blood T cells in healthy people across ages (dated by TCRdb to about 2015). Background on the whole study: In model experiments, template switching captured about one uniquely barcoded TCR beta cDNA molecule for every two T cells. Four age groups were formed from the donors: young (average roughly 15 years), middle-aged (approximately 39), aged (around 62) and long-lived (less than 85). The study measured age-related changes in TCR beta repertoire diversity using deep sequencing normalized with unique cDNA molecular identifiers. To avoid experimental bias, donors of different ages were randomly spread across the sequencing lanes. Using the same blood draw, the study looked at two additional independent replicas of 1 million unique cDNA reads for two donors, one aged 18 to 30 and the other aged 80 or older. Here is what the overall study found, with its caveats: Estimates of total diversity based on one million sequenced T cells were regarded as lower bounds and as underestimates. As age increased, observed TCR beta diversity per million T cells dropped in a roughly linear way, and a significant reduction was already evident by age about 40. Because profiling used bulk unsorted PBMCs, naive and antigen-experienced compartments could not be compared conclusively. Compared with the aged group, the long-lived group had more naive CD4+ T cells, fewer expanded clones and increased TCR diversity, suggesting age selection. The percentage of naive T cells measured by flow cytometry correlated strongly with observed TCR beta diversity. Donor CMV infection status was unknown, potentially confounding age-related changes in expanded clonotypes.

This clonotype came up a few times. No cognate antigen has been identified for it. No much larger clone exists at a distance of one base, and base qualities are not known. Donors were a few dozen systemically healthy Caucasian individuals from Russia aged roughly 6 to 90 years. Roughly 9.5 milliliters of peripheral blood were drawn from each donor into EDTA-treated Vacutainer tubes. Ficoll-Paque density-gradient centrifugation was used to isolate PBMCs, with at least 7 million obtained per sample. Total RNA was extracted from PBMCs with Trizol reagent, with at least 6 micrograms obtained per sample. For every donor, an aliquot of PBMCs went through flow cytometry to measure the percentages of naive CD45RAhigh/CD27high T cells. Receptor libraries were prepared by 5' RACE. Sequenced on an Illumina HiSeq 2500. The second PCR ran for roughly 7 to 12 cycles and used a J-beta primer mix along with a sample-barcoded 5' primer. A unique molecular identifier was introduced onto each TCR beta cDNA molecule by a template-switch 5' adaptor carrying 12 random nucleotides. Each sample yielded at least 3 million CDR3-containing paired-end reads. The Mint cDNA synthesis kit, primed by a TRBC-specific oligonucleotide, was used to synthesize first-strand cDNA from all RNA. Following uracil-DNA glycosylase treatment, a first 18-cycle PCR with universal primers M1SS and BC2_uni_R was performed on all cDNA. The authors processed their data as follows. For normalization, 1 million high-quality reads were randomly selected from each sample, with every read carrying a distinct molecular identifier. Instead of being binned into consensus sequences, reads with shared molecular identifiers were discarded. MiTCR, with a Q25 quality threshold and the strictest error-elimination algorithm, was used for CDR3 identification, clonotype clustering and error correction. Lower-bound total TCR beta diversity was estimated with a nonparametric unseen species model using Euler transformation. Using fastp trimming at Q25 and MiXCR clonotype assembly, TCRdb reanalyzed the public sequencing data and kept in-frame beta chains. Records with the same CDR3 protein are collapsed into one entry carrying the most frequent genes and DNA. These V and J calls derive from TCRdb rather than the authors' analysis. In this sample the table shows about 730,000 distinct CDR3 sequences, 35% to 45% of which occur a single time. The ten largest make up more than 20% of the sample.

Taken from the germline V gene, the CDR1 and CDR2 loops are LGHNA and YNFKEQ. V gives up 0 bases and J gives up 8 bases, and the segment between their germline ends measures 11 bases. Counted from cysteine to phenylalanine, this CDR3 has 15 amino acids. Only the CDR3 region is kept as DNA, spanning 45 bases read in frame from base 1. The rearranged segments are TRBV4-2 and TRBJ1-6; D gene: possibly TRBD1, on 6 matching bases. Sequencing was performed on blood. This TCR was sampled from a woman aged 55-69 years in good health. At the DNA level, the sequence is TGTGCCAGCAGCCAAGAGGAACAGGGAGATTCACCCCTCCACTTT. This translates into CASSQEEQGDSPLHF.